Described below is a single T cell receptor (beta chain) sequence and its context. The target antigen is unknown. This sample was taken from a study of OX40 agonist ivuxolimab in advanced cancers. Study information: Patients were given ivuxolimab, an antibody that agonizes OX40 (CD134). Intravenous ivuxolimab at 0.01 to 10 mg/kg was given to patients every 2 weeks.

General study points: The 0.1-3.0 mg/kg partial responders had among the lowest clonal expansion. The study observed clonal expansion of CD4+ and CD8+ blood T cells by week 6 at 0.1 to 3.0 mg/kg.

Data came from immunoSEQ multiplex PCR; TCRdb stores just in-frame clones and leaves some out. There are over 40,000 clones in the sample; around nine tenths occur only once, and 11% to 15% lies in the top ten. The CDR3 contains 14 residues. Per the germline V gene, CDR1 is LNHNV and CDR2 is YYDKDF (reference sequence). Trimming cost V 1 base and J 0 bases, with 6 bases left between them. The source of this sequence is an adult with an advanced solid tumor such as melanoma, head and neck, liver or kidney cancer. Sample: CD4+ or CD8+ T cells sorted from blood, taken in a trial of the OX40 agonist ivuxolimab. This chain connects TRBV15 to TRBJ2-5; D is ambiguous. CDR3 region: CATSRAAHQETQYF. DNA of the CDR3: TGTGCCACCAGCAGAGCGGCCCACCAAGAGACCCAGTACTTC.